This T cell receptor (beta chain) is from a study of blood T cells in healthy people across ages. This clonotype came up a few times. Germline trimming cut 3 bases from V and 7 bases from J; bases unmatched to any gene: 7. The CDR3 has 14 amino acids. Combining a sample-barcoded 5' primer with a J-beta primer mix, a second PCR ran for about 6 to 12 cycles. Each CDR3 protein gets one entry after TCRdb re-called the 5' RACE reads with MiXCR. The table records 1.5 million to 1.9 million distinct CDR3 sequences, 35% to 45% of them present only once. The source material was blood. V is TRBV12-3 or TRBV12-4 and J is TRBJ1-2; 8 bases are a match to TRBD1. The source is a woman aged 18-35 years in good health. CDR3 in amino acids: CASSFRTGIGGYTF. The CDR3, as DNA: TGTGCCAGCAGTTTTAGGACAGGGATCGGTGGCTACACCTTC.